This TCR beta chain is drawn from a study of cytomegalovirus exposure and HLA in healthy donors. Measured with immunoSEQ multiplex PCR; TCRdb has only the in-frame clones, and not every one. The table has over 150,000 clones, about 89% seen once. Concerning this clone: Antigen: not known.

V was pared by 7 bases and J by 0 bases, with 5 bases of the junction left unmatched. CDR1 is SNHLY and CDR2 is FYNNEI in the germline V gene. The CDR3 runs 15 residues. Study outcomes and limitations: CMV antigen specificity was confirmed in vitro for a few CMV-associated chains. The study put some 160 TCR beta chains on its list as cytomegalovirus-associated.

The clonotype originates from a woman aged 18-29 years in good health and CMV-seropositive. Sequenced: PBMCs. The chain employs TRBV2 and TRBJ2-2; 7 bases align to TRBD1. CDR3 DNA sequence: TGTGCCAGCAAACGACAGGGATCGAACACCGGGGAGCTGTTTTTT. Protein: CASKRQGSNTGELFF.